This T cell receptor beta chain came from a study of shared clonotypes between healthy human individuals. As for the study in general: The cohort had a couple of women and three men, ages 18 to 49.

The authors' processing: Sequence data from immunoSEQ were junction-only and lacked quality scores; consequently, filtering differed. Clones were sequenced by immunoSEQ multiplex PCR, and TCRdb holds only the in-frame ones, with some missing. For V, J and clone size, that table is used; D and trimming come from the DNA. Counted here are about 2.1 million clones, approximately 92% occurring once; the ten biggest clones make up approximately 1.7%. Per germline, CDR1 SGHRS and CDR2 YFSETQ. The CDR3 is 15 amino acids. V gave up 5 bases and J gave up 5 bases; unmatched junction bases: 6. CD45RO negativity and positive selection for CCR7 defined naive CD8 cells, a population that excluded terminally differentiated effector memory CD45RA+ cells.

This TCR came from a man aged 18 to 35 in good health. Some clones in this sample may be carry-over from other donors' samples. Sequenced: naive CD8+ T cells from PBMCs. V and J are TRBV5-1 and TRBJ2-3, with 12 bases fitting TRBD2. DNA for the CDR3: TGCGCCAGCAGACCTGGACTAGCGGGACTAGATACGCAGTATTTT. Residues: CASRPGLAGLDTQYF.